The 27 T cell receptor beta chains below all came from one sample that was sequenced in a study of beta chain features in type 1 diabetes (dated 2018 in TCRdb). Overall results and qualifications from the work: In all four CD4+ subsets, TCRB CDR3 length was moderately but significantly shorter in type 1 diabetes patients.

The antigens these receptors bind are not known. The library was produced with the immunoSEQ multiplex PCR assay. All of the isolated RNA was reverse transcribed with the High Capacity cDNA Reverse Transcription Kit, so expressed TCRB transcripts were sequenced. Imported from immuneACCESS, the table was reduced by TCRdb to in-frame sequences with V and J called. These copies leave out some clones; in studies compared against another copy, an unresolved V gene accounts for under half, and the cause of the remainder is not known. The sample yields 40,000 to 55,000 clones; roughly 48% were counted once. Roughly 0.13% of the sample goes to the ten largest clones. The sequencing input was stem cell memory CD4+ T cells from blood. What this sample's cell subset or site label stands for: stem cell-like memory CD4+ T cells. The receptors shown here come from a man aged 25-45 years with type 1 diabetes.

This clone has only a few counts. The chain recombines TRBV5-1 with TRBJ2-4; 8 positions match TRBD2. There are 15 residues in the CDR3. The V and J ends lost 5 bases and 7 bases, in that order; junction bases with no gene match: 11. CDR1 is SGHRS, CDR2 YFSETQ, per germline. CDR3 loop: CASRPGGGEGNIQYF. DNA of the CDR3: TGCGCCAGCAGGCCCGGGGGGGGCGAAGGGAACATTCAGTACTTC.

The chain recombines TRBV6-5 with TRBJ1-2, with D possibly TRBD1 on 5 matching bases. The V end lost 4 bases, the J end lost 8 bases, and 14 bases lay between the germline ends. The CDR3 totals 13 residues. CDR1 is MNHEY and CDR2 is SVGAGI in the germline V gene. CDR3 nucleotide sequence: TGTGCCAGCAGTTCCCTCTTGGGGCGAGGCTACACCTTC. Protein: CASSSLLGRGYTF.

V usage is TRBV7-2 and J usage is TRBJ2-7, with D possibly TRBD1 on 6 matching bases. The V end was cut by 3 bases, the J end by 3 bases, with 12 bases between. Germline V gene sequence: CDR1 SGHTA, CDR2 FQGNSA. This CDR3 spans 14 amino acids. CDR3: CASSFVGTSYEQYF. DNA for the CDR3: TGTGCCAGCAGCTTCGTGGGGACAAGCTACGAGCAGTACTTC.

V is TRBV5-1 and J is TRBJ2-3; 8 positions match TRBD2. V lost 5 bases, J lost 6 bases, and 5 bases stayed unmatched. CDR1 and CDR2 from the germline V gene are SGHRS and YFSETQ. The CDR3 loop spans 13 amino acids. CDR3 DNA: TGCGCCAGCAGGTACCGGGGGGGTGATACGCAGTATTTT. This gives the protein CASRYRGGDTQYF.

The CDR3 loop reads CASSEVPQAYEQYF. Here the CDR3 DNA reads TGTGCCAGCAGTGAAGTTCCGCAGGCCTACGAGCAGTACTTC. The J gene is TRBJ2-7, the V gene TRBV6-1; no clear D. This CDR3 is built from 14 residues. From germline, CDR1 is MNHNS and CDR2 SASEGT. V was cut by 1 base and J by 2 bases, with 9 bases left in between.

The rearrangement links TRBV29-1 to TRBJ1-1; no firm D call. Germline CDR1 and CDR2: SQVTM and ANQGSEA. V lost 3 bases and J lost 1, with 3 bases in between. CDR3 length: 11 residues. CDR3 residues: CSVDGNTEAFF. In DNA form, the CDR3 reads TGCAGCGTTGACGGGAACACTGAAGCTTTCTTT.

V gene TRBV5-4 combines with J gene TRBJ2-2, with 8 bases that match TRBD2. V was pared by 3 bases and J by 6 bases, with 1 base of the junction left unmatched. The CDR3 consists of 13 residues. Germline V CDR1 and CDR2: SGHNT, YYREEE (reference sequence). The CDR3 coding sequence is TGTGCCAGCAGCTCGGGACTAGCCGGGGAGCTGTTTTTT. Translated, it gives CASSSGLAGELFF.

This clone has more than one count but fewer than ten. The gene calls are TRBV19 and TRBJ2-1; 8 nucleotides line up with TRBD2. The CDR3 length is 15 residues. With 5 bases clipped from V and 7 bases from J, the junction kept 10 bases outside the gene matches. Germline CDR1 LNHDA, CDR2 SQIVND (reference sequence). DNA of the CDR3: TGTGCCAGTAGTCCCTGGAACCGGGGGGGAAATGAGCAGTTCTTC. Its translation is CASSPWNRGGNEQFF.

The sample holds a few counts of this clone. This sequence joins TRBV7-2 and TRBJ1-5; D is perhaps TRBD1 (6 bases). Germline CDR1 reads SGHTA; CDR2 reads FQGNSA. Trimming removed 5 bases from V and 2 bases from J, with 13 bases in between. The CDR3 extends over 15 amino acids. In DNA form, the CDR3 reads TGTGCCAGCAGCACATACAACAGGGGCAATCAGCCCCAGCATTTT. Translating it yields CASSTYNRGNQPQHF.

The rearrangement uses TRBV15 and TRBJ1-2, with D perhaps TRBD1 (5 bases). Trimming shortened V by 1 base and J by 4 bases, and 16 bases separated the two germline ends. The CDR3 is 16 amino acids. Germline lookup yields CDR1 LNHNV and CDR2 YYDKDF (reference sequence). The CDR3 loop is CATSRGGGGFSYGYTF. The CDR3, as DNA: TGTGCCACCAGCAGAGGCGGGGGGGGATTTAGCTATGGCTACACCTTC. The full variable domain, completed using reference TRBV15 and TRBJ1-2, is DAMVIQNPRYQVTQFGKPVTLSCSQTLNHNVMYWYQQKSSQAPKLLFHYYDKDFNNEADTPDNFQSRRPNTSFCFLDIRSPGLGDTAMYLCATSRGGGGFSYGYTFGSGTRLTVV.

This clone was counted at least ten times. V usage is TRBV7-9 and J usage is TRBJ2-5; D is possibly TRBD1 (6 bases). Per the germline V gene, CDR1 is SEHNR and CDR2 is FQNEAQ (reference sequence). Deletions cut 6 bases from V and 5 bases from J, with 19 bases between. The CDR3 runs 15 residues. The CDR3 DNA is TGTGCCAGCAGTTCAACGCAGGGGCCGGGGGAGACCCAGTACTTC. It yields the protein CASSSTQGPGETQYF.

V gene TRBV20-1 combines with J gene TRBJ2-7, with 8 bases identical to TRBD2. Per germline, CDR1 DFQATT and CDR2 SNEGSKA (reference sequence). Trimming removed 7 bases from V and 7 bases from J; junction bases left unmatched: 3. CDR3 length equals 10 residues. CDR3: CSGVAGEQYF. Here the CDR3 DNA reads TGCAGTGGAGTAGCGGGAGAGCAGTACTTC.

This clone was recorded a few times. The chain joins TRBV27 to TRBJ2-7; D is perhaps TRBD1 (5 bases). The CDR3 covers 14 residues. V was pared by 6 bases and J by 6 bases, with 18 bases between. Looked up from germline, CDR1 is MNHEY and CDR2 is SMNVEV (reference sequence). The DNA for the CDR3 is TGTGCCAGCAGCCCAGGGTGGGGTGAGAGCGAGCAGTACTTC. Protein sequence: CASSPGWGESEQYF.

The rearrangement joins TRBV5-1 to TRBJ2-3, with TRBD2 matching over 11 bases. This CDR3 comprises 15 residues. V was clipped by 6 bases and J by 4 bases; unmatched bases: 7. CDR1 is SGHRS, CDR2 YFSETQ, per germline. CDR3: CASTTSGNWADTQYF. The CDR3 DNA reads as TGCGCCAGCACGACTAGCGGGAATTGGGCAGATACGCAGTATTTT. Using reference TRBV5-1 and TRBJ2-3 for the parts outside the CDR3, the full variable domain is KAGVTQTPRYLIKTRGQQVTLSCSPISGHRSVSWYQQTPGQGLQFLFEYFSETQRNKGNFPGRFSGRQFSNSRSEMNVSTLELGDSALYLCASTTSGNWADTQYFGPGTRLTVL.

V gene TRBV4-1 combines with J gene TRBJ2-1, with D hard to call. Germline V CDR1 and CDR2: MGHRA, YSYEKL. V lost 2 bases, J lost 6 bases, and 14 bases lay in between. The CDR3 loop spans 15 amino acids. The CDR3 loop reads CASSQSSSLVNEQFF. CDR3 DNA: TGCGCCAGCAGCCAATCTAGTTCTCTTGTCAATGAGCAGTTCTTC.

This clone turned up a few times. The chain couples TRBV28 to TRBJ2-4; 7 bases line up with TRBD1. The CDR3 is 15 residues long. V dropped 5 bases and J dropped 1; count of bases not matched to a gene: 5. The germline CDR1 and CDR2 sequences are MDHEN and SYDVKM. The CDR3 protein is CASSPLTGAKNIQYF. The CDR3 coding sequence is TGTGCCAGCAGTCCCTTGACAGGGGCCAAAAACATTCAGTACTTC.

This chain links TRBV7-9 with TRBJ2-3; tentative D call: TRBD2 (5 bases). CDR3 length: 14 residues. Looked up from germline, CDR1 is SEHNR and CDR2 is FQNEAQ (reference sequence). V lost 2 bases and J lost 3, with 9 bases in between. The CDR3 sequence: CASSLFWETDTQYF. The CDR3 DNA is TGTGCCAGCAGCTTATTCTGGGAGACAGATACGCAGTATTTT.

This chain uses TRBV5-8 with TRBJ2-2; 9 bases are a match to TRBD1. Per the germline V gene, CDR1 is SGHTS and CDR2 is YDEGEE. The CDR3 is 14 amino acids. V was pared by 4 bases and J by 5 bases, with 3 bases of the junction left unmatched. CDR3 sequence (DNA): TGTGCCAGCAGCACTGACAGGGGGACCGGGGAGCTGTTTTTT. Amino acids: CASSTDRGTGELFF.

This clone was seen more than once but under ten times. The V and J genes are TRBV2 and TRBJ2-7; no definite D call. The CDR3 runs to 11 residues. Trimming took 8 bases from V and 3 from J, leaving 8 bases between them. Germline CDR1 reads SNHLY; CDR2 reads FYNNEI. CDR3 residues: CASGTIYEQYF. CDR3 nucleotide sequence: TGTGCCAGCGGTACAATCTACGAGCAGTACTTC.

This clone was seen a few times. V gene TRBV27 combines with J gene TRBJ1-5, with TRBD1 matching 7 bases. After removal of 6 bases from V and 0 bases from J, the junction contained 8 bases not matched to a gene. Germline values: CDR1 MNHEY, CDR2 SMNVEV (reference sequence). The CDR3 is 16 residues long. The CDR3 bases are TGTGCCAGCAGGGCAGGGGGGCCATATAGCAATCAGCCCCAGCATTTT. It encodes CASRAGGPYSNQPQHF.

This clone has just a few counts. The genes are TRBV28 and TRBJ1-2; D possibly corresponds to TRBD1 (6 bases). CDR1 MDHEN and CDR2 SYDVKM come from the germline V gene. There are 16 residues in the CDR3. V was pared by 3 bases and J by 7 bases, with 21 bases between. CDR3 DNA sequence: TGTGCCAGCAGTTTGGGGCAGGGGCTTTGGGATGGTGGCTACACCTTC. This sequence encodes CASSLGQGLWDGGYTF.

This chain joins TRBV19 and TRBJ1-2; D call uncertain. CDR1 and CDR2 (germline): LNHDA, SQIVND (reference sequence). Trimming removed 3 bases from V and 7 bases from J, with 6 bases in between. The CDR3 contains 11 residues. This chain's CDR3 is CASSIGRGYTF. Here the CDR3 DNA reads TGTGCCAGTAGTATCGGTCGTGGCTACACCTTC.

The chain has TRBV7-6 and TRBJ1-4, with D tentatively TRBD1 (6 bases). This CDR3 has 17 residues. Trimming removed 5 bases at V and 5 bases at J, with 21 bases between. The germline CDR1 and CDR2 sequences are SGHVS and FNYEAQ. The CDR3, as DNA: TGTGCCAGCAGCCCCAGCCCCTTCGGCGGACAGAATGAAAAACTGTTTTTT. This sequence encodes CASSPSPFGGQNEKLFF.

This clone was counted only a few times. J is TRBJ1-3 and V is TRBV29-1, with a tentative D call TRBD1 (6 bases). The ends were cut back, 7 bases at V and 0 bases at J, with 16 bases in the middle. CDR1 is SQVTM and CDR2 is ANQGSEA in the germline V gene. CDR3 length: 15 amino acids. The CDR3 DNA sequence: TGCAGCGGCCGGGACACGTTTCTCTCTGGAAACACCATATATTTT. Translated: CSGRDTFLSGNTIYF.

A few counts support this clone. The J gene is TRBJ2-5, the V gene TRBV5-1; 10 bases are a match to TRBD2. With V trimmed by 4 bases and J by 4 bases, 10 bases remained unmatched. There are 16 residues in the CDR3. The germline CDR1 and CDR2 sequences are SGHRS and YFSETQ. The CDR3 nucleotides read TGCGCCAGCAGCCCGAACTCCGGGACTAGCGCAGAGACCCAGTACTTC. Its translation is CASSPNSGTSAETQYF.

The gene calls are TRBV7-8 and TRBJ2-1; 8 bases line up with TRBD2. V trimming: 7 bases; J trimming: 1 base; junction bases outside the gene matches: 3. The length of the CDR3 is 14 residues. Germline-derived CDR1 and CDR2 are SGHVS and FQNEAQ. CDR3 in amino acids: CASIASGSYNEQFF. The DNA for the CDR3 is TGTGCCAGCATCGCTAGCGGGTCCTACAATGAGCAGTTCTTC. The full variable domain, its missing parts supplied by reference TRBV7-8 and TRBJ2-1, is GAGVSQSPRYKVAKRGQDVALRCDPISGHVSLFWYQQALGQGPEFLTYFQNEAQLDKSGLPSDRFFAERPEGSVSTLKIQRTQQEDSAVYLCASIASGSYNEQFFGPGTRLTVL.

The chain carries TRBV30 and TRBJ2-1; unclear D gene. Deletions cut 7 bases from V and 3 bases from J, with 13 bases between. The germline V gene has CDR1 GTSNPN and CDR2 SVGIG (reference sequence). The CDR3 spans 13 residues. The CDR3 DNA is TGTGCCTATCAGAGTACTAACTACAATGAGCAGTTCTTC. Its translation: CAYQSTNYNEQFF.